These 10 T cell receptor beta chains originate from one sample sequenced in a study of T cells in Graves' hyperthyroidism and ophthalmopathy (dated by TCRdb to between 2019 and 2020). Libraries were prepared through multiplex PCR. Instrument used: Illumina HiSeq 2000. TCR beta CDR3 regions were amplified from RNA transcripts. A first-round RT-PCR of the TCR CDR3 used the HTBI primer set with the Qiagen OneStep RT-PCR kit. TCRdb reanalyzed the raw reads on its own, using fastp at Q25 for trimming and MiXCR for clone calling, and kept in-frame beta chains. Every CDR3 protein is listed once, alongside the most common genes and DNA of its rows. The sample includes approximately 710,000 distinct CDR3 sequences, with about 18% observed a single time. 15% to 17% of the sample is held by the ten biggest clonotypes. The sample comprised blood. These receptors were taken from a man between 50 and 59 years old with Graves' hyperthyroidism.

V usage is TRBV28 and J usage is TRBJ1-4, with 7 bases that match TRBD1. CDR3 length: 15 amino acids. Looked up from germline, CDR1 is MDHEN and CDR2 is SYDVKM. The V gene end was trimmed by 2 bases and the J gene end by 4 bases; junction bases not matched to a gene: 4. The CDR3 DNA reads TGTGCCAGCAGTTTAGGGGGACAGAGTAATGAAAAACTGTTTTTT. The encoded protein is CASSLGGQSNEKLFF.

This clonotype was counted a few times. V and J are TRBV29-1 and TRBJ2-1; D call uncertain. Germline-derived CDR1 and CDR2 are SQVTM and ANQGSEA. The CDR3 runs 13 residues. Trimming cost V 5 bases and J 5 bases, with 13 bases left between them. The CDR3 loop reads CSVSYYTDNEQFF. The CDR3 nucleotides are TGCAGCGTTTCCTATTACACCGACAATGAGCAGTTCTTC.

This clonotype occurred a few times. This rearrangement joins TRBV7-8 to TRBJ2-7; weak D call: TRBD1 (5 bases). The CDR3 totals 14 residues. V was cut by 5 bases and J by 6 bases, with 17 bases left in between. CDR1 and CDR2 from the germline V gene are SGHVS and FQNEAQ. CDR3 in DNA: TGTGCCAGCAGCCCCTTATCAGGGTCCCCCGAGCAGTACTTC. Amino acids: CASSPLSGSPEQYF.

In its sample, this clonotype was seen once. The chain combines TRBV20-1 with TRBJ1-4; possibly TRBD1 for D (5 bases). V lost 1 base to trimming and J lost 7 bases, with 13 bases between them. This CDR3 is built from 14 residues. Germline V CDR1 and CDR2: DFQATT, SNEGSKA (reference sequence). CDR3 protein: CSARVGGSAEKLFF. CDR3 DNA: TGCAGTGCTAGAGTCGGGGGGTCGGCTGAAAAACTGTTTTTT.

This clonotype was counted at least ten times. V usage is TRBV12-3 or TRBV12-4 and J usage is TRBJ1-2, with 7 bases aligning to TRBD1. The CDR3 is 12 amino acids. Trimming cost V 6 bases and J 8 bases; bases outside gene matches: 6. CDR3 coding DNA: TGTGCCAGCAGGGGACAGAACGGGGGCTACACCTTC. Encoded protein: CASRGQNGGYTF.

This clonotype was found many times. The rearrangement uses TRBV7-8 and TRBJ2-7, with D uncertain. The CDR3 contains 15 residues. The V and J ends lost 3 bases and 4 bases respectively, with 16 bases between them. The V gene's germline CDR1 is SGHVS and CDR2 FQNEAQ. The CDR3 DNA is TGTGCCAGCAGCTTTCTTCCAGGCGAACTTTACGAGCAGTACTTC. This gives the protein CASSFLPGELYEQYF.

This clonotype was counted many times. The gene calls are TRBV28 and TRBJ2-1; D possibly corresponds to TRBD1 (5 bases). The CDR3 runs to 15 residues. The V gene's germline CDR1 is MDHEN and CDR2 SYDVKM. V lost 4 bases and J 7 bases, leaving 17 bases between the germline ends. CDR3 protein: CASSSALSRGNEQFF. CDR3 nucleotide sequence: TGTGCCAGCAGTTCAGCCTTGAGTAGGGGTAATGAGCAGTTCTTC.

There are many counts of this clonotype. This rearrangement joins TRBV6-1 to TRBJ1-2, with D perhaps TRBD1 (6 bases). V lost 6 bases, J lost 0 bases, and 14 bases lay in between. There are 15 residues in the CDR3. Per the germline V gene, CDR1 is MNHNS and CDR2 is SASEGT. CDR3 sequence reads: CASSQDRLTNYGYTF. CDR3 in DNA: TGTGCCAGCAGCCAAGACAGGCTGACTAACTATGGCTACACCTTC.

This chain connects TRBV24-1 to TRBJ1-5; 7 nucleotides align to TRBD1. The V gene end was trimmed by 3 bases and the J gene end by 7 bases; junction bases not matched to a gene: 5. This CDR3 spans 14 amino acids. Germline CDR1 KGHDR, CDR2 SFDVKD. For the CDR3, the DNA is TGTGCCACCAGTGATGGACAGGTCGGGCAGCCCCAGCATTTT. Amino acid sequence: CATSDGQVGQPQHF.

This clonotype was recorded many times. V usage is TRBV12-3 or TRBV12-4 and J usage is TRBJ2-7, with D possibly called TRBD1 or TRBD2 (8 bases each). CDR3 size: 17 residues. V shed 6 bases and J shed 2 bases, with 23 bases lying between them. The DNA of the CDR3 is TGTGCCAGCAGCCCAGGGGGCGGCGGTAGCGGGGCCTACGAGCAGTACTTC. Translation gives CASSPGGGGSGAYEQYF.